These 24 T cell receptor beta chains share one sample of origin, sequenced in a study of cytomegalovirus exposure and HLA in healthy donors. Primers included in the PCR were 60 Vbeta and 13 Jbeta primers. Generated by immunoSEQ multiplex PCR, the TCRdb table keeps only in-frame clones and is missing some. In the table there are approximately 220,000 clones, nearly 80% of which are singletons. The sample taken for sequencing was PBMCs. The source is a male donor in good health and CMV-seronegative.

The chain recombines TRBV2 with TRBJ2-7; D may be TRBD1 (6 bases). The CDR3 covers 15 residues. V lost 3 bases, J lost 4 bases, and 16 bases lay in between. Germline CDR1 is SNHLY and CDR2 is FYNNEI. CDR3 protein: CASSEGWGRGYEQYF. The CDR3, as DNA: TGTGCCAGCAGTGAGGGATGGGGGCGAGGGTACGAGCAGTACTTC.

V and J are TRBV7-3 and TRBJ2-1, with 9 bases that match TRBD2. Trimming cost V 5 bases and J 1 base; bases outside gene matches: 12. Germline-derived CDR1 and CDR2 are SGHTA and FQGTGA. The CDR3 extends over 18 amino acids. The CDR3 region has the DNA TGTGCCAGCAGCCCCACCGTCGTGCTAGCGGGATCCTACAATGAGCAGTTCTTC. Amino acids: CASSPTVVLAGSYNEQFF.

The gene calls are TRBV5-4 and TRBJ2-1; 10 positions agree with TRBD2. CDR1 and CDR2 from the germline V gene are SGHNT and YYREEE (reference sequence). CDR3 length: 16 residues. After removal of 0 bases from V and 7 bases from J, the junction contained 7 bases not matched to a gene. CDR3 DNA sequence: TGTGCCAGCAGCTTGGTCGCGCTAGCGGGAGCTAATGAGCAGTTCTTC. Residues: CASSLVALAGANEQFF.

V and J are TRBV30 and TRBJ1-2; D might be TRBD1 (6 bases). The germline V gene has CDR1 GTSNPN and CDR2 SVGIG (reference sequence). The CDR3 covers 16 residues. V gave up 3 bases and J gave up 0 bases, with 17 bases separating them. In nucleotides, the CDR3 is TGTGCCTGGAGCTACAGGGTTGGCTTTCCTAACTATGGCTACACCTTC. Its translation is CAWSYRVGFPNYGYTF.

The V call is TRBV7-9, the J call TRBJ2-7, with no clear D. Germline CDR1 is SEHNR and CDR2 is FQNEAQ (reference sequence). The V end was cut by 3 bases, the J end by 1 base, with 13 bases between. CDR3 size: 15 residues. The CDR3 sequence is CASSFEAPGSYEQYF. The CDR3 DNA reads as TGTGCCAGCAGCTTTGAGGCACCGGGTTCCTACGAGCAGTACTTC. Using reference TRBV7-9 and TRBJ2-7 for the parts outside the CDR3, the full variable domain is DTGVSQNPRHKITKRGQNVTFRCDPISEHNRLYWYRQTLGQGPEFLTYFQNEAQLEKSRLLSDRFSAERPKGSFSTLEIQRTEQGDSAMYLCASSFEAPGSYEQYFGPGTRLTVT.

The V call is TRBV4-2, the J call TRBJ1-1; D is unclear. This CDR3 region has 15 residues. Germline loops: CDR1 LGHNA, CDR2 YNFKEQ. V was clipped by 2 bases and J by 4 bases, with 14 bases between them. CDR3 in DNA: TGTGCCAGCAGCCAATTCGAGGGTGTGGGCACTGAAGCTTTCTTT. Translated: CASSQFEGVGTEAFF.

Written as DNA, the CDR3 is TGTGCCAGCAGTGACACCGGGACAGGGGCGCCTAACTATGGCTACACCTTC. Its translation is CASSDTGTGAPNYGYTF. The chain has TRBV28 and TRBJ1-2; 10 bases fit TRBD1. There are 17 residues in the CDR3. J gave up 0 bases and V 5 bases, and 9 bases lay outside the gene matches. Germline lookup yields CDR1 MDHEN and CDR2 SYDVKM.

The chain combines TRBV5-1 with TRBJ2-7; 9 bases agree with TRBD1. Germline V gives CDR1 SGHRS, CDR2 YFSETQ. Trimming took 0 bases from V and 5 from J; bases not matched to a gene: 12. This CDR3 spans 17 amino acids. CDR3 DNA sequence: TGCGCCAGCAGCTTGGCTTCCGGGACAGGGTGGTCCCACGAGCAGTACTTC. It codes for CASSLASGTGWSHEQYF.

This clone has a single count. The chain recombines TRBV7-9 with TRBJ2-3, with TRBD2 identical over 10 bases. The V gene end was trimmed by 2 bases and the J gene end by 2 bases; junction bases not matched to a gene: 13. This CDR3 has 19 residues. Germline CDR1 and CDR2: SEHNR and FQNEAQ (reference sequence). The CDR3 DNA sequence: TGTGCCAGCAGCTTACCTAGGGGCCGACTAGCGGGCGTCACAGATACGCAGTATTTT. Its translation is CASSLPRGRLAGVTDTQYF.

This clone was recorded a few times. The rearrangement uses TRBV19 and TRBJ2-2; D possibly corresponds to TRBD2 (5 bases). The CDR3 runs 13 residues. Germline CDR1 and CDR2: LNHDA and SQIVND (reference sequence). V was trimmed by 6 bases and J by 5 bases, leaving 10 bases between them. CDR3 nucleotide sequence: TGTGCCAGTAGCCGGACTTTAACCGGGGAGCTGTTTTTT. Protein product: CASSRTLTGELFF.

The chain is built from TRBV9 and TRBJ1-4; a weak D match, TRBD1 (5 bases). The CDR3 has 16 residues. V dropped 2 bases and J dropped 6 bases, with 17 bases sitting between them. The germline CDR1 and CDR2 sequences are SGDLS and YYNGEE. In DNA, the CDR3 is TGTGCCAGCAGCGTGGAGGCGGGGGGAGGGTATGAAAAACTGTTTTTT. Protein: CASSVEAGGGYEKLFF.

This chain links TRBV7-3 with TRBJ2-1; TRBD1 is a possible D gene (6 bases). Germline-derived CDR1 and CDR2 are SGHTA and FQGTGA. The CDR3 consists of 13 residues. The V end was cut by 5 bases, the J end by 8 bases, with 13 bases between. CDR3 amino acids: CASSPGQGHEQFF. The CDR3 nucleotides are TGTGCCAGCAGCCCGGGACAAGGTCATGAGCAGTTCTTC. Together with reference TRBV7-3 and TRBJ2-1, the CDR3 gives the full variable domain: GAGVSQTPSNKVTEKGKYVELRCDPISGHTALYWYRQSLGQGPEFLIYFQGTGAADDSGLPNDRFFAVRPEGSVSTLKIQRTERGDSAVYLCASSPGQGHEQFFGPGTRLTVL.

The rearrangement links TRBV5-1 to TRBJ1-1, with TRBD1 matching 7 bases. Germline V gene data show CDR1 as SGHRS and CDR2 as YFSETQ. This CDR3 has 14 amino acids. V lost 4 bases, J lost 3 bases, and 6 bases stayed unmatched. This CDR3 reads CASSDLTGYTEAFF. Written as DNA, the CDR3 is TGCGCCAGCAGCGACCTGACAGGGTACACTGAAGCTTTCTTT.

The chain carries TRBV7-8 and TRBJ1-5, with a possible D match to TRBD1 (6 bases). Germline CDR1 SGHVS, CDR2 FQNEAQ. V was shortened by 4 bases and J by 0 bases, with 13 bases between the two germline ends. The CDR3 is made up of 16 amino acids. Written as DNA, the CDR3 is TGTGCCAGCAGCTCCTGGACAGCCGATAGCAATCAGCCCCAGCATTTT. Its protein product is CASSSWTADSNQPQHF.

The V and J genes are TRBV27 and TRBJ1-6, with D tentatively TRBD1 (6 bases). V lost 5 bases, J lost 8 bases, and 10 bases lay in between. The CDR3 spans 13 residues. Germline CDR1 reads MNHEY; CDR2 reads SMNVEV (reference sequence). For the CDR3, the DNA is TGTGCCAGCAGTCCCTACAGGGATTCACCCCTCCACTTT. It codes for CASSPYRDSPLHF.

This rearrangement joins TRBV5-1 to TRBJ2-7; 9 bases align to TRBD1. The CDR3 covers 15 residues. Losses at the gene ends were 5 bases for V and 5 bases for J; bases not matched to a gene: 11. The germline V gene encodes CDR1 SGHRS and CDR2 YFSETQ. The CDR3 reads CASRSFTGTGNEQYF. The CDR3 DNA reads TGCGCCAGCAGATCATTTACCGGGACAGGGAACGAGCAGTACTTC. Based on the CDR3 plus reference TRBV5-1 and TRBJ2-7, the full variable domain is KAGVTQTPRYLIKTRGQQVTLSCSPISGHRSVSWYQQTPGQGLQFLFEYFSETQRNKGNFPGRFSGRQFSNSRSEMNVSTLELGDSALYLCASRSFTGTGNEQYFGPGTRLTVT.

The chain couples TRBV7-8 to TRBJ2-5; D is undetermined. Trimming removed 5 bases from V and 0 bases from J, with 10 bases in between. This CDR3 region has 14 residues. Per germline, CDR1 SGHVS and CDR2 FQNEAQ. This CDR3 is CASSLRRDQETQYF. In DNA, the CDR3 is TGTGCCAGCAGCCTAAGACGGGACCAAGAGACCCAGTACTTC.

In its sample, this clone was seen once. V usage is TRBV27 and J usage is TRBJ1-2; TRBD1 aligns across 7 bases. There are 13 residues in the CDR3. V dropped 4 bases and J dropped 4; count of bases not matched to a gene: 3. The germline V gene encodes CDR1 MNHEY and CDR2 SMNVEV (reference sequence). The CDR3 loop is CASSSRDSYGYTF. CDR3 in DNA: TGTGCCAGCAGTTCCCGGGACAGCTATGGCTACACCTTC.

The chain employs TRBV5-1 and TRBJ1-5; D might be TRBD1 (5 bases). Per the germline V gene, CDR1 is SGHRS and CDR2 is YFSETQ. V was pared by 4 bases and J by 2 bases, with 7 bases between. The CDR3 length is 13 residues. CDR3 residues: CASSLRGNQPQHF. In nucleotides, the CDR3 is TGCGCCAGCAGCCTCAGGGGCAATCAGCCCCAGCATTTT.

The gene calls are TRBV7-9 and TRBJ1-1, with 9 bases identical to TRBD1. The germline V gene encodes CDR1 SEHNR and CDR2 FQNEAQ (reference sequence). V shed 5 bases, J shed 4 bases, and the junction held 11 bases outside the gene matches. This CDR3 contains 16 residues. The CDR3 is CASSIRDRDEGTEAFF. The CDR3 DNA is TGTGCCAGCAGCATCCGGGACAGGGATGAAGGCACTGAAGCTTTCTTT.

J is TRBJ2-1 and V is TRBV18; 7 nucleotides match TRBD1. The CDR3 has 16 amino acids. CDR1 is KGHSH and CDR2 is LQKENI in the germline V gene. V trimming: 5 bases; J trimming: 0 bases; junction bases outside the gene matches: 7. Here the CDR3 DNA reads TGTGCCAGCTCAATGGCCGGGACAGCCTCCTACAATGAGCAGTTCTTC. Amino acid sequence: CASSMAGTASYNEQFF.

This chain connects TRBV7-3 to TRBJ2-1; perhaps TRBD2 as D (6 bases). CDR1 SGHTA and CDR2 FQGTGA come from the germline V gene. Trimming pared 5 bases from V and 0 bases from J, leaving 17 bases between. CDR3 length: 17 amino acids. The CDR3 nucleotides read TGTGCCAGCAGCCCCACTCTAGCGCCCAGCTCCTACAATGAGCAGTTCTTC. Residues: CASSPTLAPSSYNEQFF.

The rearrangement links TRBV4-1 to TRBJ2-7, with D perhaps TRBD1 (5 bases). This CDR3 has 16 amino acids. V shed 0 bases and J shed 2 bases, with 14 bases lying between them. Germline lookup yields CDR1 MGHRA and CDR2 YSYEKL. This CDR3 is CASSQDPGQAPYEQYF. CDR3 coding DNA: TGCGCCAGCAGCCAAGATCCAGGGCAGGCCCCCTACGAGCAGTACTTC.

This sequence joins TRBV27 and TRBJ2-4, with a tentative D call TRBD1 (7 bases). The CDR3 totals 13 residues. Germline CDR1 and CDR2: MNHEY and SMNVEV (reference sequence). Trimming removed 8 bases from V and 5 bases from J, with 13 bases in between. DNA of the CDR3: TGTGCCAGCTCACAGGGGACTCAAAACATTCAGTACTTC. Residues: CASSQGTQNIQYF.